The next 27 T cell receptor beta chains were all read from a single sample in a study of T cells in Graves' hyperthyroidism and ophthalmopathy. RNA transcripts served as the template for amplifying TCR beta CDR3 regions. A set of HTBI primers served as the primers for a first-round RT-PCR of the TCR CDR3. TCRdb re-called the multiplex PCR reads with MiXCR, one entry per CDR3 protein. Found here are 500,000 to 650,000 distinct CDR3 sequences, around 13% of them singletons; the top ten hold approximately 13%. The specimen sequenced was blood. The receptors were gathered from a woman between 50 and 59 years old with Graves' ophthalmopathy.

This clonotype was counted at least ten times. The chain has TRBV6-2 or TRBV6-3 and TRBJ2-1; 12 nucleotides agree with TRBD2. The V gene's germline CDR1 is MNHEY and CDR2 SVGEGT. The CDR3 loop spans 16 amino acids. The V and J ends lost 2 bases and 6 bases, in that order; junction bases with no gene match: 5. CDR3 region: CASSYHLAGGPNEQFF. In nucleotides, the CDR3 is TGTGCCAGCAGTTACCACCTAGCGGGAGGGCCCAATGAGCAGTTCTTC.

This clonotype was seen many times. The gene calls are TRBV29-1 and TRBJ2-1; D ambiguous. CDR1 and CDR2 from the germline V gene are SQVTM and ANQGSEA. The CDR3 sequence is 11 residues long. V dropped 7 bases and J dropped 4 bases, with 8 bases sitting between them. The chain's CDR3 is CSGNSYNEQFF. The CDR3 nucleotides read TGCAGCGGAAACAGTTACAATGAGCAGTTCTTC.

This clonotype was seen a handful of times. The V call is TRBV15, the J call TRBJ1-2; 9 bases fit TRBD1. V gave up 0 bases and J gave up 6 bases; unmatched junction bases: 8. This CDR3 is 16 amino acids long. Per germline, CDR1 LNHNV and CDR2 YYDKDF (reference sequence). CDR3 sequence (DNA): TGTGCCACCAGCAGAGATAAGGGGACAGGGTTTCATGGCTACACCTTC. Encoded protein: CATSRDKGTGFHGYTF.

The gene calls are TRBV28 and TRBJ2-7; D might be TRBD1 (6 bases). The CDR3 is 12 amino acids. CDR1 MDHEN and CDR2 SYDVKM come from the germline V gene. Trimming left V 8 bases short and J 4 bases short, with 12 bases between. Here the CDR3 reads CASHDRKYEQYF. The CDR3 nucleotides are TGTGCCAGCCACGACAGGAAATACGAGCAGTACTTC.

This clonotype showed up many times. The J gene is TRBJ2-5, the V gene TRBV11-1; 11 bases line up with TRBD1. This CDR3 has 12 amino acids. Germline CDR1 is SGHAT and CDR2 is FQDESV (reference sequence). The ends lost 6 bases at V and 9 bases at J; junction bases unmatched: 3. The CDR3 loop reads CASSWTGGAQYF. The CDR3, as DNA: TGTGCCAGCAGTTGGACAGGGGGCGCCCAGTACTTC.

Only a few counts were recorded for this clonotype. The V call is TRBV13, the J call TRBJ2-7; 7 bases fit TRBD1. This CDR3 has 14 amino acids. Trimming removed 3 bases from V and 4 bases from J; junction bases left unmatched: 6. Germline assignment: CDR1 PRHDT and CDR2 FYEKMQ (reference sequence). Here the CDR3 reads CASSFQQGRYEQYF. Written as DNA, the CDR3 is TGTGCCAGCAGCTTCCAACAGGGGCGGTACGAGCAGTACTTC.

This clonotype was detected many times. This chain connects TRBV7-2 to TRBJ1-5, with no clear D. The CDR3 totals 13 residues. Between the trimmed V and J ends, which lost 2 bases and 1 base, there was a span of 3 bases. Germline V lookup: CDR1 SGHTA, CDR2 FQGNSA. CDR3 amino acids: CASSLMSNQPQHF. In nucleotides, the CDR3 is TGTGCCAGCAGCTTAATGAGCAATCAGCCCCAGCATTTT.

V usage is TRBV15 and J usage is TRBJ1-2, with TRBD1 identical over 10 bases. The germline V gene encodes CDR1 LNHNV and CDR2 YYDKDF (reference sequence). J lost 3 bases, V lost 3 bases, and 10 bases had no gene match. There are 17 residues in the CDR3. CDR3 nucleotide sequence: TGTGCCACCAGCAGTGGGGGACAGGGGATTGGGGACTATGGCTACACCTTC. Amino acids: CATSSGGQGIGDYGYTF. Filled out from reference TRBV15 and TRBJ1-2, the complete variable domain reads DAMVIQNPRYQVTQFGKPVTLSCSQTLNHNVMYWYQQKSSQAPKLLFHYYDKDFNNEADTPDNFQSRRPNTSFCFLDIRSPGLGDTAMYLCATSSGGQGIGDYGYTFGSGTRLTVV.

This clonotype was detected many times. The rearrangement joins TRBV27 to TRBJ2-3, with D perhaps matching TRBD2 (5 bases). Between the trimmed V and J ends, which lost 6 bases and 5 bases, there was a span of 15 bases. This CDR3 is built from 14 residues. Germline CDR1 reads MNHEY; CDR2 reads SMNVEV (reference sequence). The chain's CDR3 is CASSPGRRVDTQYF. DNA for the CDR3: TGTGCCAGCAGCCCTGGGCGGCGGGTAGATACGCAGTATTTT.

The CDR3 loop is CASSASRRQGGNYEKLFF. The CDR3 bases are TGTGCCAGCAGTGCCTCCCGTCGGCAGGGGGGGAATTATGAAAAACTGTTTTTT. This sequence joins TRBV6-1 and TRBJ1-4; 7 bases are a match to TRBD1. V shed 4 bases, J shed 6 bases, and the junction held 17 bases outside the gene matches. CDR3 length equals 18 residues. In germline, CDR1 is MNHNS, CDR2 SASEGT.

In its sample, this clonotype was seen many times. The chain recombines TRBV7-2 with TRBJ2-5; TRBD2 aligns across 15 bases. The CDR3 is 17 amino acids. Trimming at V came to 1 base and at J to 4 bases, leaving 4 bases not matched to a gene. Germline V gene lookup returns CDR1 SGHTA and CDR2 FQGNSA. The CDR3 here is CASSLGTSGRALETQYF. The CDR3 DNA follows: TGTGCCAGCAGCTTAGGGACTAGCGGGAGGGCCTTAGAGACCCAGTACTTC.

This clonotype was counted ten times or more. This chain links TRBV11-2 with TRBJ1-1; D is unclear. The CDR3 length is 13 residues. CDR1 is SGHAT and CDR2 is FQNNGV in the germline V gene. V was clipped by 2 bases and J by 5 bases, with 9 bases between them. CDR3 sequence (DNA): TGTGCCAGCAGCTTACTCCGGGGAACTGAAGCTTTCTTT. Translation: CASSLLRGTEAFF.

This clonotype was observed at least ten times. The chain uses TRBV30 and TRBJ2-1; D call uncertain. Germline V gene sequence: CDR1 GTSNPN, CDR2 SVGIG (reference sequence). This CDR3 is built from 10 residues. The V end was cut by 3 bases, the J end by 7 bases, with 4 bases between. The CDR3 nucleotides are TGTGCCTGGAGAGGAAATGAGCAGTTCTTC. Amino acids: CAWRGNEQFF.

With respect to this clonotype: Since a much larger clone is just one base distant, this may be a read error. This CDR3 fails to terminate in the conserved phenylalanine or tryptophan, so it likely reflects a read error. This chain links TRBV6-1 with TRBJ1-1; 9 positions agree with TRBD1. The V gene end was trimmed by 6 bases and the J gene end by 0 bases; junction bases not matched to a gene: 11. The CDR3 length is 17 residues. CDR1 MNHNS and CDR2 SASEGT come from the germline V gene. The CDR3 loop is CASSAGTGSALNTEAFL. CDR3 nucleotide sequence: TGTGCCAGCAGCGCCGGGACAGGGTCAGCTCTGAACACTGAAGCTTTCCTT.

This clonotype has ten or more counts. V usage is TRBV5-1 and J usage is TRBJ1-2; no reliable D call. Between the trimmed V and J ends, which lost 0 bases and 2 bases, there was a span of 8 bases. Germline lookup yields CDR1 SGHRS and CDR2 YFSETQ. This CDR3 is built from 14 residues. CDR3 loop: CASSLALVNYGYTF. CDR3 sequence (DNA): TGCGCCAGCAGCTTGGCCTTAGTAAACTATGGCTACACCTTC.

The chain is built from TRBV20-1 and TRBJ2-7; 10 bases agree with TRBD2. This CDR3 comprises 14 residues. Losses at the gene ends were 4 bases for V and 5 bases for J; bases not matched to a gene: 8. CDR1 and CDR2 (germline): DFQATT, SNEGSKA (reference sequence). CDR3 nucleotides: TGCAGTGCTAACCCGGGACTAGCGTACCACGAGCAGTACTTC. The encoded protein is CSANPGLAYHEQYF.

This clonotype was detected a few times. The chain uses TRBV6-2 or TRBV6-3 and TRBJ2-3, with a weak D call TRBD1 (5 bases). Germline V gene data show CDR1 as MNHEY and CDR2 as SVGEGT. This CDR3 is built from 14 residues. Trimming cost V 6 bases and J 0 bases, with 10 bases left between them. The CDR3 reads CASRGEASTDTQYF. CDR3 in DNA: TGTGCCAGCAGAGGGGAAGCTAGCACAGATACGCAGTATTTT.

This clonotype was picked up a small number of times. The chain links TRBV5-1 to TRBJ2-7; 8 bases are a match to TRBD2. CDR1 is SGHRS, CDR2 YFSETQ, per germline. The CDR3 runs 15 residues. V lost 6 bases to trimming and J lost 5 bases; unmatched junction nucleotides: 13. The CDR3 sequence: CASKVESGSFHEQYF. CDR3 in DNA: TGCGCCAGCAAGGTGGAGAGCGGGAGCTTCCACGAGCAGTACTTC.

In this sample, this clonotype turned up many times. The V call is TRBV12-3 or TRBV12-4, the J call TRBJ1-1, with 7 bases aligning to TRBD1. The J segment lost 0 bases and the V segment lost 3 bases, leaving 1 base of the junction unmatched. The CDR3 totals 14 residues. The CDR3 region has the DNA TGTGCCAGCAGTTTTACAGGGGTGAACACTGAAGCTTTCTTT. The encoded protein is CASSFTGVNTEAFF.

The chain links TRBV20-1 to TRBJ2-7; TRBD2 matches at 8 bases. The germline CDR1 and CDR2 sequences are DFQATT and SNEGSKA (reference sequence). This CDR3 region has 15 residues. V lost 1 base, J lost 3 bases, and 8 bases stayed unmatched. The CDR3 DNA follows: TGCAGTGCTAGAGTAGTCGGGGGGGTTGACTACGAGCAGTACTTC. It yields the protein CSARVVGGVDYEQYF.

This clonotype was picked up many times. V usage is TRBV7-2 and J usage is TRBJ1-1, with D unresolved. CDR1 is SGHTA and CDR2 is FQGNSA in the germline V gene. V was pared by 1 base and J by 7 bases, with 16 bases between. The CDR3 loop spans 15 amino acids. This chain's CDR3 is CASSLDSRKGGEAFF. The CDR3 DNA reads as TGTGCCAGCAGCTTAGATAGCAGGAAGGGTGGTGAAGCTTTCTTT.

The table lists this clonotype with a few counts. V gene TRBV28 combines with J gene TRBJ1-2, with a weak D call TRBD1 (6 bases). Germline CDR1 and CDR2: MDHEN and SYDVKM. This CDR3 has 15 residues. Trimming shortened V by 6 bases and J by 1 base, and 15 bases separated the two germline ends. CDR3 amino acids: CASRAEGHLNYGYTF. In DNA, the CDR3 is TGTGCCAGCAGAGCAGAGGGACACCTTAACTATGGCTACACCTTC.

This clonotype was seen a handful of times. V and J are TRBV9 and TRBJ1-6; D might be TRBD1 (5 bases). There are 15 residues in the CDR3. Trimming stripped 6 bases from V and 5 bases from J, with 15 bases between. The germline CDR1 and CDR2 sequences are SGDLS and YYNGEE. The CDR3: CASNPEGRDNSPLHF. CDR3 nucleotide sequence: TGTGCCAGCAACCCCGAGGGCAGGGATAATTCACCCCTCCACTTT.

This clonotype was recorded a few times. The germline gene is not matched at one end of the junction; a read error may be the cause. V gene TRBV4-1 combines with J gene TRBJ1-5; D uncertain. Germline values: CDR1 MGHRA, CDR2 YSYEKL. This CDR3 contains 15 residues. In DNA form, the CDR3 reads TGTGCCAGCAGCCAAGGGAGGGCATTGAATCAGCCCCAGCATTTT. Encoded protein: CASSQGRALNQPQHF.

This clonotype was seen many times. The chain joins TRBV20-1 to TRBJ2-5, with D possibly matching TRBD2 (6 bases). V lost 3 bases to trimming and J lost 0 bases, with 11 bases between them. Per germline, CDR1 DFQATT and CDR2 SNEGSKA (reference sequence). The CDR3 is 14 residues long. CDR3 protein: CSASAGPYQETQYF. CDR3 DNA sequence: TGCAGTGCTAGCGCGGGACCTTACCAAGAGACCCAGTACTTC.

The V call is TRBV12-3 or TRBV12-4, the J call TRBJ2-2; TRBD2 aligns across 10 bases. The CDR3 is 15 amino acids. V lost 6 bases to trimming and J lost 5 bases; unmatched junction nucleotides: 6. CDR3 protein: CASRRIAGGTGELFF. The CDR3 nucleotides read TGTGCCAGCAGGCGAATAGCGGGAGGAACCGGGGAGCTGTTTTTT.

This clonotype was seen a handful of times. This chain uses TRBV14 with TRBJ2-2; no clear D. CDR1 SGHDN and CDR2 FVKESK come from the germline V gene. The CDR3 spans 15 residues. The V and J ends lost 4 bases and 4 bases respectively, with 13 bases between them. The CDR3 region is CASSLNLVGTGELFF. CDR3 in DNA: TGTGCCAGCAGCCTCAATTTAGTGGGCACCGGGGAGCTGTTTTTT.